The clone carrying this T cell receptor (beta chain) was counted only a few times. Its antigen remains unknown. The data are from a study of radiotherapy plus CTLA-4 blockade in lung cancer. Study summary: Objective responses were seen in about a sixth of patients, disease control in over 25%.

Trimming stripped 6 bases from V and 6 bases from J, with 12 bases between. CDR1 is MNHEY, CDR2 SVGAGI, per germline. The CDR3 loop spans 13 amino acids. Broader study findings: Expansion of tumor-derived TCR clones was observed in blood after radiotherapy plus ipilimumab. Reported findings show early blood T cell clone dynamics, with interferon-beta, best predicted response.

Produced via immunoSEQ multiplex PCR; TCRdb's table is partial and in-frame only. The table lists 81,000 or so clones, about four fifths of them singletons. The clonotype comes from a human donor with non-small cell lung cancer whose response to radiotherapy plus ipilimumab could not be evaluated. Some clones in this sample may be carry-over from other donors' samples. The rearrangement uses TRBV6-5 and TRBJ2-1, with TRBD2 as a possible D gene (7 bases). Sequenced material: peripheral blood, taken from a patient treated with radiotherapy plus ipilimumab. This CDR3 reads CASSPGGLNEQFF. CDR3 sequence (DNA): TGTGCCAGCAGCCCGGGGGGCCTCAATGAGCAGTTCTTC.